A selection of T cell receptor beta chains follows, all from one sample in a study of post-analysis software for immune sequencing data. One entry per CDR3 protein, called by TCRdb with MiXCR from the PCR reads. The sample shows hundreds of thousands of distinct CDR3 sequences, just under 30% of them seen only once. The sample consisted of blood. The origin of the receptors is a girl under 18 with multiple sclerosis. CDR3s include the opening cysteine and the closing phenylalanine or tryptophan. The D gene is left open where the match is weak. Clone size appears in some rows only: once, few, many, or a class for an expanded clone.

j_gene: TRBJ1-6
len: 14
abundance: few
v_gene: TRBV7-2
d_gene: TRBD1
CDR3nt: TGTGCCAGCAGCGCAACAGGGGTTGGCTCACCCCTCCACTTT
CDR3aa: CASSATGVGSPLHF

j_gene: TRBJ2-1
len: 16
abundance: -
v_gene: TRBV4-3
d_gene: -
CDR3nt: TGCGCCAGCAGCCAAGAAGGTAGAAGCTCCTACAATGAGCAGTTCTTC
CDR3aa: CASSQEGRSSYNEQFF

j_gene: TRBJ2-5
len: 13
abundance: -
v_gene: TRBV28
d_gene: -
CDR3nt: TGTGCCAGTTACGGGAGAGGGTTGGGGACCCAGTACTTC
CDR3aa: CASYGRGLGTQYF

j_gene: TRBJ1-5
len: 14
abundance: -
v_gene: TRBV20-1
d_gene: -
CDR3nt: TGCAGTGCGTGGACGTTGGGGAGGAATCAGCCCCAGCATTTT
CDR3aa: CSAWTLGRNQPQHF

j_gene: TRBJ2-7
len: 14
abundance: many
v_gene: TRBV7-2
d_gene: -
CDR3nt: TGTGCCAGCAGCTTATGGGCGGCGGACTACGAGCAGTACTTC
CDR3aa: CASSLWAADYEQYF

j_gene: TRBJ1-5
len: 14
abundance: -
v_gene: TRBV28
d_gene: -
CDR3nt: TGTGCCTTAGCTGGAGGTAGTGGCAATCAGCCCCAGCATTTT
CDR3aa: CALAGGSGNQPQHF

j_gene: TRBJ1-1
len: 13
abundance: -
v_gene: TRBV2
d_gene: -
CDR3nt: TGTGCCAGCAGTGAAGAGGGTTACACTGAAGCTTTCTTT
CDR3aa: CASSEEGYTEAFF

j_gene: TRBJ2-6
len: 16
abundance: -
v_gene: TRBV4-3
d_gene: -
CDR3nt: TGCGCCAGCAGCCAGGCCAGGGGCTCTGGGGCCAACGCCCTGACTTTC
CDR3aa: CASSQARGSGANALTF

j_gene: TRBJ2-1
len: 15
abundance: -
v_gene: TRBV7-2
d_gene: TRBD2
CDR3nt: TGTGCCAGCAGCCCGGCCGGGACTAGCGGGAATGAGCAGTTCTTC
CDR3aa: CASSPAGTSGNEQFF

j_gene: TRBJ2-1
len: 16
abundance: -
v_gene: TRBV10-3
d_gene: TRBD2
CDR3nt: TGTGCCATCAGCGATGAGGGCCGGGAGGGAGGCGATGAGCAGTTCTTC
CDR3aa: CAISDEGREGGDEQFF

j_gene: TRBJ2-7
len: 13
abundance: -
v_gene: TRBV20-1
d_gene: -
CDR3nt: TGCAGTGCCCGGGACTTGCTATCCTACGAGCAGTACTTC
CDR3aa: CSARDLLSYEQYF

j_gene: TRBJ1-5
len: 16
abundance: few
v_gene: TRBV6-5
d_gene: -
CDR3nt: TGTGCCAGCAGTACCTTTAGGGGAGGCAGCAATCAGCCCCAGCATTTT
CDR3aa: CASSTFRGGSNQPQHF

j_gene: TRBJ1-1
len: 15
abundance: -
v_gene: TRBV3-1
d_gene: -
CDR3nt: TGTGTCAGCAGCCAAGAGGTCCGGCTGAACACTGAAGCTTTCTTT
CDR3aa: CVSSQEVRLNTEAFF

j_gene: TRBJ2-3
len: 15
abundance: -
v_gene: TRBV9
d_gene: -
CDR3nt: TGTGCCAGCAGCCCAGACGACTGGAACACAGATACGCAGTATTTT
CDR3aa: CASSPDDWNTDTQYF

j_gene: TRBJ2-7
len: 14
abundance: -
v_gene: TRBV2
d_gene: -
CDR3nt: TGTGCCAGCAGTGTTAGACATGGCTCCTACGAGCAGTACTTC
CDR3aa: CASSVRHGSYEQYF

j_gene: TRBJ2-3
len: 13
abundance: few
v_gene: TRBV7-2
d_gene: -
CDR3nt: TGTGCCAGCAGCTTAGGTGGGGCGGGGACCCAGTATTTT
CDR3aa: CASSLGGAGTQYF

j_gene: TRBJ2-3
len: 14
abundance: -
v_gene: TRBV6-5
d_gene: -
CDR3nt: TGTGCCAGCAGTTACTCGGAAGGCACAGATACGCAGTATTTT
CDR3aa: CASSYSEGTDTQYF

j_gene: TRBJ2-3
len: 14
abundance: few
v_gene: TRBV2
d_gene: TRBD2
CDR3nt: TGTGCCAGTGAGACTAGCGGGAGCACAGATACGCAGTATTTT
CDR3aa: CASETSGSTDTQYF

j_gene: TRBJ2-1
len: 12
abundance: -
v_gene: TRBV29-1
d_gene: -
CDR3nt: TGCAGCGGATATAGAATCGGCAATGAGCAGTTCTTC
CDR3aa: CSGYRIGNEQFF

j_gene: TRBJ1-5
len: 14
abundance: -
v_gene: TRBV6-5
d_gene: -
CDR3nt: TGTGCCAGCAGTGACAGATCTCCCTTTCAGCCCCAGCATTTT
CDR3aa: CASSDRSPFQPQHF

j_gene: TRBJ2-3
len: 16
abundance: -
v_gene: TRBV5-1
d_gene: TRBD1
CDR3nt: TGCGCCAACAGCCCGAGGGGACAGGGCCCCACAGATACGCAGTATTTT
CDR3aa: CANSPRGQGPTDTQYF

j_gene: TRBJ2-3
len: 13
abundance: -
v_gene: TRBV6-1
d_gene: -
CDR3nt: TGTGCCAGCAGGCCCCCGGGATCAGATACGCAGTATTTT
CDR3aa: CASRPPGSDTQYF

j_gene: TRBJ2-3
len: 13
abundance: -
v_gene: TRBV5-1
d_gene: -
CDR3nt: TGCGCCAGCAGCTTGTCAGAGAAAGATACGCAGTATTTT
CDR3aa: CASSLSEKDTQYF

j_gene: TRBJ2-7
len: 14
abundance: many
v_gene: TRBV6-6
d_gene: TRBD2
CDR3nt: TGTGCCAGCAGTTACGGCGGGAGGGCCTACGAGCAGTACTTC
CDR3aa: CASSYGGRAYEQYF

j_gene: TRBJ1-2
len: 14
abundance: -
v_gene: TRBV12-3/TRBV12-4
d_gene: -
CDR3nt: TGTGCCAGCAGCCCTAACCGGGTTGGCTATGGCTACACCTTC
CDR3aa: CASSPNRVGYGYTF

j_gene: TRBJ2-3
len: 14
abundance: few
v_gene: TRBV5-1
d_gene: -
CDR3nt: TGCGCCAGCAGCTCCTCCCAGGGGAGAGATACGCAGTATTTT
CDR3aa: CASSSSQGRDTQYF

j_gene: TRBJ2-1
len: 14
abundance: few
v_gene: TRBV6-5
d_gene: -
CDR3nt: TGTGCCAGCAGTTACTCGATCCCCATAAATGAGCAGTTCTTC
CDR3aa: CASSYSIPINEQFF

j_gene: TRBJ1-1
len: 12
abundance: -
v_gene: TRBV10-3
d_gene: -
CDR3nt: TGTGCCAGCAGTGAGAGGGCCACTGAAGCTTTCTTT
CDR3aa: CASSERATEAFF

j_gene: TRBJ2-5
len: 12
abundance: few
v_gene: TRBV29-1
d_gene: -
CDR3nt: TGCAGCAGTGTTGGAGGGCCCGAGACCCAGTACTTC
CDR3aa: CSSVGGPETQYF

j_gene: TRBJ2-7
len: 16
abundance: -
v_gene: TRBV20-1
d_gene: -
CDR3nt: TGCAGTTCCCGGACCAATAGTGGCGGGAACCTCTACGAGCAGTACTTC
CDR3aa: CSSRTNSGGNLYEQYF

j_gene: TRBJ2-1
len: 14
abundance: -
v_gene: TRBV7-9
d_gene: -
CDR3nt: TGTGCCAGCGGTGTACCCTCGTCCTACAATGAGCAGTTCTTC
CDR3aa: CASGVPSSYNEQFF

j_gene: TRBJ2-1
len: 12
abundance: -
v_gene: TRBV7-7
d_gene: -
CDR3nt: TGTGCTAGCAGCTTGTCCCTAGTTGAGCAGTTCTTC
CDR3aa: CASSLSLVEQFF

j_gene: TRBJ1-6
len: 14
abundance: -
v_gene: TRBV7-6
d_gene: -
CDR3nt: TGTGCCAGCAGCTTGGGGAGGGATAATTCACCCCTCCACTTT
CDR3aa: CASSLGRDNSPLHF

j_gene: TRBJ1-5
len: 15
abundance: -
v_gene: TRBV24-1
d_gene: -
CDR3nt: TGTGCCACCAGTGACTCATGGGGAAGCAATCAGCCCCAGCATTTT
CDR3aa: CATSDSWGSNQPQHF

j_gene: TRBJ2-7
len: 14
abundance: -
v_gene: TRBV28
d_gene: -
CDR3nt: TGTGCCAGCAGTTTCGACAGTATCTCCTACGAGCAGTACTTC
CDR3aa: CASSFDSISYEQYF

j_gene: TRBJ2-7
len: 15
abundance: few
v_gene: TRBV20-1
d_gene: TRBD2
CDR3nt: TGCAGTGCCTGGGACCTAGCGGACCTTCGCTACGAGCAGTACTTC
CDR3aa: CSAWDLADLRYEQYF

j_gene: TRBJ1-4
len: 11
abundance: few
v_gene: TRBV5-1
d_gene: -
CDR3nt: TGCGCCAGCCCCCGAAGCGGCAAACTGTTTTTT
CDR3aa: CASPRSGKLFF

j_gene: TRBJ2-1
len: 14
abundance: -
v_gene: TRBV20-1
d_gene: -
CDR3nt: TGCAGTCCAAGCCGGCAGGGCTCCTACAATGAGCAGTTCTTC
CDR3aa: CSPSRQGSYNEQFF

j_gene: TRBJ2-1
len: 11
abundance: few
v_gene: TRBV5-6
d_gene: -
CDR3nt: TGTGCCAGCAGCTTGGGCCCCCTTCAGTTCTTC
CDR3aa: CASSLGPLQFF

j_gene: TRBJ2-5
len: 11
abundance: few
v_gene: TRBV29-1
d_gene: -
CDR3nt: TGCAGCGGGGGGATCCAAGAGACCCAGTACTTC
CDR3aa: CSGGIQETQYF

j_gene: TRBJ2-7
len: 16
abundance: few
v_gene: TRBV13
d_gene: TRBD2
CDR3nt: TGTGCCAGCAGCTTAGGCCAGCCTAGCGGGAGGATCGGGCAGTACTTC
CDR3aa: CASSLGQPSGRIGQYF

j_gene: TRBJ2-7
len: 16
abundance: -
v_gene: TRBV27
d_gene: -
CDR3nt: TGTGCCAGCAGTTCAGTTCTGGCGGGTGGCTCCTACGAGCAGTACTTC
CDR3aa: CASSSVLAGGSYEQYF

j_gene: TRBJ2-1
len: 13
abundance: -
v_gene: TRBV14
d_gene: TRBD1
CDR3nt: TGTGCCAGCAGCCGTGACAGGGCGGAGACCCAGTTCTTC
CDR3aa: CASSRDRAETQFF

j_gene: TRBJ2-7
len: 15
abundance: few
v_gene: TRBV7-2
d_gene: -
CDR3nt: TGTGCCAGCAGCTTCGGGTCGGACAGTACCTACGAGCAGTACTTC
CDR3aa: CASSFGSDSTYEQYF

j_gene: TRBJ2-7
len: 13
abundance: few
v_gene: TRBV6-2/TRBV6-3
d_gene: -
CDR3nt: TGTGCCAGCAGTTACGTGTCTCGAGGCGAGCAGTACTTC
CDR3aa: CASSYVSRGEQYF

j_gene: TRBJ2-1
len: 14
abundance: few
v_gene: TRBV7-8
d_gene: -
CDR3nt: TGTGCCAGCAGCGCGTTCAGCGGGACAGCGAGAAAGTTCTTC
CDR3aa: CASSAFSGTARKFF

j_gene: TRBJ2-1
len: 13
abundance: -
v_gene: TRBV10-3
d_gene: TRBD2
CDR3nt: TGTGCCATCAGAGCGGGAGCCCACAATGAGCAGTTCTTC
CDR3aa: CAIRAGAHNEQFF

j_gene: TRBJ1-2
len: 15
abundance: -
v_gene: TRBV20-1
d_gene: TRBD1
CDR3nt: TGCAGTGCTAGGGATCCAAACAGGGGTAACTATGGCTACACCTTC
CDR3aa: CSARDPNRGNYGYTF

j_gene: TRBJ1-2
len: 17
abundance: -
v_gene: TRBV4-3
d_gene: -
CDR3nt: TGCGCCAGCAGCCAAGATCGCGGCCCGCCTTTAATTGACGGCTACACCTTC
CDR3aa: CASSQDRGPPLIDGYTF

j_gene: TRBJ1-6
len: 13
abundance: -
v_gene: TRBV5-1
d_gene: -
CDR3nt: TGCGCCAGCAGCCGGGAGGGTTATTCACCCCTCCACTTT
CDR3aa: CASSREGYSPLHF

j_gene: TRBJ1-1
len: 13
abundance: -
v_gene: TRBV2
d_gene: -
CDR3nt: TGTGCCAGCAGTGAAGAAGTCAACACTGAAGCTTTCTTT
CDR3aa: CASSEEVNTEAFF

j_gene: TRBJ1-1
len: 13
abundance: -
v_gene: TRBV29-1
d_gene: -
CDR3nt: TGCAGCGTTGAAGATCCCGGGGTGGGGCTCGCTTTCTTT
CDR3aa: CSVEDPGVGLAFF

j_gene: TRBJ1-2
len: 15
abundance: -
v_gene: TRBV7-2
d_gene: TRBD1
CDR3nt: TGTGCCAGCAGCTTAGATGGGAAGGGGGCGCGCGGCTACACCTTC
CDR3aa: CASSLDGKGARGYTF

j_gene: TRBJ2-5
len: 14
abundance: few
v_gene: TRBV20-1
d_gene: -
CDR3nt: TGCAGTGCTAGAGTTAGGGCTAGCCAAGAGACCCAGTACTTC
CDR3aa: CSARVRASQETQYF